This T cell receptor beta chain was profiled in a study of T-cell memory formation after mild COVID-19 (dated by TCRdb to the early 2020s). Study-wide context: TCR sequence clusters from the two donors were found to be largely donor specific. Two young, previously healthy adult volunteers made up the cohort, one male and one female. In two donors, T-cell clones that expanded and contracted after mild COVID-19 were followed by sequencing TCRalpha and TCRbeta repertoires longitudinally. Findings and caveats that apply to the study as a whole: From day 15 to 85, contracting clones showed balanced CD4/CD8 phenotypes, whereas a second wave of clones that expanded from day 15 to 37 leaned towards CD4+. SARS-CoV-2 specificity was not confirmed for the second-wave clones peaking on day 37. Contracting CD4+ clones were located mainly in the CM and EM memory subsets, whereas CD8+ clones were found to be enriched in EMRA. The detection of some responding clones in pre-infection memory suggests that pre-existing cross-reactive memory T cells joined the SARS-CoV-2 response. Only two mild cases were covered in the study, and larger cohorts including severe cases with pre-infection samples were considered necessary.

Ficoll-Paque density gradient centrifugation was used to isolate PBMCs. These reads were obtained on an Illumina NovaSeq 6000. Using 5'RACE with constant-segment primers, TCRalpha and TCRbeta cDNA libraries were constructed, with sample barcodes and unique molecular identifiers added in the process. RNA was extracted from every sample with Trizol reagent. Library amplification was performed in two PCR steps, and a second sample barcode and Illumina TruSeq adapters were introduced in the second step. The libraries were sequenced on an Illumina NovaSeq using 2 x 150 bp paired-end reads. Processing in the source paper ran as follows. Reads were demultiplexed and collapsed into UMI-guided consensus sequences with migec v1.2.7. Using mixcr v2.1.11, UMI consensuses were aligned to TRA and TRB V and J templates and then assembled into clonotypes. A clonotype was counted as expanded or contracted only if both edgeR and NoisET called the change significant, with noise models trained on biological replicates. edgeR calls used a false discovery rate-adjusted p below 0.01 and a log2 fold-change threshold of 1. As an exploratory analysis of dynamics, max-normalized trajectories of the 1000 most abundant clonotypes were examined with PCA combined with hierarchical clustering. Separately sequenced CD4+ and CD8+ repertoires were used to assign a CD4 or CD8 phenotype to each responding clone. Clones were called with MiXCR by TCRdb after fastp trimmed the public reads at Q25, and only in-frame beta chains were retained. When rows share a CDR3 protein, they turn into one entry using the most common DNA and genes. The V and J calls reflect TCRdb's pipeline rather than the authors' work. For this sample there are approximately 480,000 distinct CDR3 sequences; around a sixth appear just once. The top ten constitute 9% to 15% of the sample.

The CDR3 spans 16 residues, from the cysteine through the phenylalanine. Only the CDR3 DNA stays, 48 bases, in frame from base 1. V and J are trimmed by 5 bases and 1 base, and the gene matches miss 8 bases of the junction. The germline V gene (reference sequence) yields MNHNY for CDR1 and SVGAGI for CDR2. This clonotype occurred many times. The clone's antigen remains unknown. No base quality values were provided; no much bigger clone lies one nucleotide off. The receptor comes from an adult woman who had mild COVID-19 (a few samples of this study predate the infection). The sample titles of this study are shuffled in the database, so cell type and time point are left out; the donor was told from shared clones. Material: PBMCs or a T cell subset sorted from them (not recorded which). The chain links TRBV6-6 with TRBJ2-7; 10 central bases correspond to TRBD2. The DNA reads as follows: TGTGCCAGCAGTAGCCCGACTAGCGGGTTATCCTACGAGCAGTACTTC. Translated, this gives CASSSPTSGLSYEQYF.